This T cell receptor beta chain was captured in a study of T cell responses to AZD1222 COVID-19 vaccine. Study-wide points: At study baseline, merely a handful of AZD1222 recipients were seropositive. Donors were chiefly white British, with a greater number of females, and clonal diversity was perhaps underestimated. No day 14 peak samples; only post-peak repertoires were characterized. Spike-specific TCR breadth and depth were elevated following two AZD1222 doses.

This CDR3 contains 13 residues. With 3 bases removed from V and 6 bases from J, the gap between germline ends came to 9 bases. To note about this clone: Its matching antigen is unknown.

The table came from immunoSEQ multiplex PCR; TCRdb's copy has only in-frame clones and leaves some out. The sample shows more than 65,000 clones, roughly 85% of them seen only once. V and J are TRBV12-3 or TRBV12-4 and TRBJ1-5; D unresolved. This specimen was peripheral blood, taken 28 days after the second AZD1222 dose. The receptor was isolated from an adult who received the AZD1222 COVID-19 vaccine. The DNA of the CDR3 is TGTGCCAGCAGTTTGCGAGACCGTCAGCCCCAGCATTTT. Protein product: CASSLRDRQPQHF.